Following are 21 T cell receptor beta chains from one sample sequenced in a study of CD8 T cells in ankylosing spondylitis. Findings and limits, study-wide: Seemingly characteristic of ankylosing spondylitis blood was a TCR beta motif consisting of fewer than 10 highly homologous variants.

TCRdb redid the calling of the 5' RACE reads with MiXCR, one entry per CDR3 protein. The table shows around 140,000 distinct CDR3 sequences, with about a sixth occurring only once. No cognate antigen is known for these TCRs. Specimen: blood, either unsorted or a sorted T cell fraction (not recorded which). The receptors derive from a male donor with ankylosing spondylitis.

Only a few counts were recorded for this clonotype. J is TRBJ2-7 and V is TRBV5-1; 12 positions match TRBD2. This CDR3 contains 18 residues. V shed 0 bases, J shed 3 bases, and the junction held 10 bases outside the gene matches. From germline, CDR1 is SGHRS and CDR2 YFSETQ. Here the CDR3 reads CASSLGLAGVTGYYEQYF. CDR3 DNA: TGCGCCAGCAGCTTGGGACTAGCGGGAGTCACCGGGTACTACGAGCAGTACTTC. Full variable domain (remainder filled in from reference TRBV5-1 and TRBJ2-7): KAGVTQTPRYLIKTRGQQVTLSCSPISGHRSVSWYQQTPGQGLQFLFEYFSETQRNKGNFPGRFSGRQFSNSRSEMNVSTLELGDSALYLCASSLGLAGVTGYYEQYFGPGTRLTVT.

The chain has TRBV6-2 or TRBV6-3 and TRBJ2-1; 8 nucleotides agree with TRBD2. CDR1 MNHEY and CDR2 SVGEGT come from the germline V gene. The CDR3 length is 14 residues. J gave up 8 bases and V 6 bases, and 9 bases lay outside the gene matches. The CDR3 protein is CASRPGLVSDEQFF. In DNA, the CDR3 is TGTGCCAGCAGGCCGGGACTAGTGTCGGATGAGCAGTTCTTC.

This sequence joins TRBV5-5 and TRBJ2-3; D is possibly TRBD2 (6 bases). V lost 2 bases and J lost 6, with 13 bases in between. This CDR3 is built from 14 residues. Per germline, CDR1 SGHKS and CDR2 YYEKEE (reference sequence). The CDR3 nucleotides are TGTGCCAGCAGCTTCGAGCGGGTTTGGGATACGCAGTATTTT. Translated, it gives CASSFERVWDTQYF.

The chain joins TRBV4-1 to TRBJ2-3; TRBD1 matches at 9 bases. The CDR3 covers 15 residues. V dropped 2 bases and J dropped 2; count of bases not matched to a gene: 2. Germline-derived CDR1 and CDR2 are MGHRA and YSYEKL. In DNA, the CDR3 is TGCGCCAGCAGCCAAACAGGGGGCGCCACAGATACGCAGTATTTT. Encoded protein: CASSQTGGATDTQYF.

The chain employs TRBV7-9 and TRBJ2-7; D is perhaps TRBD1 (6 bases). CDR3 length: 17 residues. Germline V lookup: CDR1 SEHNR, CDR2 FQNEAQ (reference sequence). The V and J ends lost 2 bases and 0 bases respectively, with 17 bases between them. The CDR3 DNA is TGTGCCAGCAGCTTATACTTCGACAGGAACGGCTCCTACGAGCAGTACTTC. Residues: CASSLYFDRNGSYEQYF. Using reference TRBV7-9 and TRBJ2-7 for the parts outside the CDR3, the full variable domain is DTGVSQNPRHKITKRGQNVTFRCDPISEHNRLYWYRQTLGQGPEFLTYFQNEAQLEKSRLLSDRFSAERPKGSFSTLEIQRTEQGDSAMYLCASSLYFDRNGSYEQYFGPGTRLTVT.

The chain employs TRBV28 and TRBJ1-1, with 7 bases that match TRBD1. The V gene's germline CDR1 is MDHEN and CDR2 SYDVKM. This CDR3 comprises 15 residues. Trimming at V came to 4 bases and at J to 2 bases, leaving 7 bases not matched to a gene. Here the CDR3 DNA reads TGTGCCAGCAGTTCCCTGAACAGGGGTAACACTGAAGCTTTCTTT. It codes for CASSSLNRGNTEAFF. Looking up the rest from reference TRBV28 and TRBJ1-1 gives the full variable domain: DVKVTQSSRYLVKRTGEKVFLECVQDMDHENMFWYRQDPGLGLRLIYFSYDVKMKEKGDIPEGYSVSREKKERFSLILESASTNQTSMYLCASSSLNRGNTEAFFGQGTRLTVV.

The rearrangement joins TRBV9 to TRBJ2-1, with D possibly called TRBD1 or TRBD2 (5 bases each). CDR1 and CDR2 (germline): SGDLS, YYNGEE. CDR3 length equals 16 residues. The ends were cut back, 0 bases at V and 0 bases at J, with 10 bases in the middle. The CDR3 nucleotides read TGTGCCAGCAGCGTAGGGGACGGGACCTCCTACAATGAGCAGTTCTTC. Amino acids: CASSVGDGTSYNEQFF.

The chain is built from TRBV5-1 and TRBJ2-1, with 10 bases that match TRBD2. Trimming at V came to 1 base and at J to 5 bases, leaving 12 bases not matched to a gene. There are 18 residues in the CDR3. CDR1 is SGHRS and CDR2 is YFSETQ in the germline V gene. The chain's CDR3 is CASSLNGNPTSGNNEQFF. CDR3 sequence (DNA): TGCGCCAGCAGCTTGAACGGAAACCCTACTAGCGGGAACAATGAGCAGTTCTTC.

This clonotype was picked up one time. As DNA, the CDR3 is TGTGCCAGCAGTTCAGGTCCTAGCGGGATGTACGAGCAGTACTTC. This encodes CASSSGPSGMYEQYF. The chain combines TRBV28 with TRBJ2-7; 9 bases agree with TRBD2. V was clipped by 4 bases and J by 4 bases; unmatched bases: 8. The CDR3 is made up of 15 amino acids. Germline V gene lookup returns CDR1 MDHEN and CDR2 SYDVKM.

CDR3 nucleotide sequence: TGTGCCAGCAGTTCCCACGCCTCCCTTTCACCCCTCCACTTT. This codes for CASSSHASLSPLHF. The V call is TRBV12-3 or TRBV12-4, the J call TRBJ1-6; D unclear. The V gene lost 4 bases and the J gene lost 9 bases, with 13 bases spanning the gap. The CDR3 covers 14 residues.

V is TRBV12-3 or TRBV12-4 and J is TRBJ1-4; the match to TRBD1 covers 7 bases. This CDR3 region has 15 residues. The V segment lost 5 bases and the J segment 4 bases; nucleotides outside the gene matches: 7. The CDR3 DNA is TGTGCCAGCAGTCTACAGGGGAGTCTTAATGAAAAACTGTTTTTT. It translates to CASSLQGSLNEKLFF.

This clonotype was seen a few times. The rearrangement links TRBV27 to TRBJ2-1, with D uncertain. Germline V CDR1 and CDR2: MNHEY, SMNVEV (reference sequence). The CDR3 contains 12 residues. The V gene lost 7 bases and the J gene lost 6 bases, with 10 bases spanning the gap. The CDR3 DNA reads TGTGCCAGCAAGAGGTTCCCCAATGAGCAGTTCTTC. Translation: CASKRFPNEQFF.

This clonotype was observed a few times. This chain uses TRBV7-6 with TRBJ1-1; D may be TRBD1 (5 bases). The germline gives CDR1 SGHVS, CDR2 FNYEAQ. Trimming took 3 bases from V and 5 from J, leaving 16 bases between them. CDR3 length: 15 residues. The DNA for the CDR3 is TGTGCCAGCAGCTTGCGGGGGGATGGGAGGACTGAAGCTTTCTTT. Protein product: CASSLRGDGRTEAFF. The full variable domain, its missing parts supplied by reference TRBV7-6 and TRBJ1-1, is GAGVSQSPRYKVTKRGQDVALRCDPISGHVSLYWYRQALGQGPEFLTYFNYEAQQDKSGLPNDRFSAERPEGSISTLTIQRTEQRDSAMYRCASSLRGDGRTEAFFGQGTRLTVV.

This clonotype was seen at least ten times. CDR3 amino acids: CASNPSNTGELFF. CDR3 nucleotide sequence: TGCGCCAGCAACCCTAGCAACACCGGGGAGCTGTTTTTT. V gene TRBV5-1 combines with J gene TRBJ2-2; D may be TRBD2 (5 bases). The CDR3 contains 13 residues. Germline V gives CDR1 SGHRS, CDR2 YFSETQ. Trimming took 6 bases from V and 2 from J, leaving 8 bases between them. Full variable domain (remainder filled in from reference TRBV5-1 and TRBJ2-2): KAGVTQTPRYLIKTRGQQVTLSCSPISGHRSVSWYQQTPGQGLQFLFEYFSETQRNKGNFPGRFSGRQFSNSRSEMNVSTLELGDSALYLCASNPSNTGELFFGEGSRLTVL.

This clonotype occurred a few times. CDR3 coding DNA: TGTGCCAGCAGCTACGATGGACGTACCTCTGGAAACACCATATATTTT. It codes for CASSYDGRTSGNTIYF. The gene calls are TRBV7-9 and TRBJ1-3; D call uncertain. This CDR3 spans 16 amino acids. Germline CDR1 SEHNR, CDR2 FQNEAQ (reference sequence). The V gene lost 4 bases and the J gene lost 0 bases, with 13 bases spanning the gap.

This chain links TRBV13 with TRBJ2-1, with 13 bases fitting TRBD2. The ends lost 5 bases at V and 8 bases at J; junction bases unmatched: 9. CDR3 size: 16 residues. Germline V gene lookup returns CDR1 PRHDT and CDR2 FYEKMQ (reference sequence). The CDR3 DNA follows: TGTGCCAGCAGCGGTACTAGCGGGAGGGCCGTGGATGAGCAGTTCTTC. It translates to CASSGTSGRAVDEQFF.

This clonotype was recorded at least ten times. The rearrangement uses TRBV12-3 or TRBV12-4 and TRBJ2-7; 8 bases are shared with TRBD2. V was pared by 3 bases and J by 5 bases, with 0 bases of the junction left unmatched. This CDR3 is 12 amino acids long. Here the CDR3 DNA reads TGTGCCAGCAGTTTCGGGGGGGACGAGCAGTACTTC. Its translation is CASSFGGDEQYF.

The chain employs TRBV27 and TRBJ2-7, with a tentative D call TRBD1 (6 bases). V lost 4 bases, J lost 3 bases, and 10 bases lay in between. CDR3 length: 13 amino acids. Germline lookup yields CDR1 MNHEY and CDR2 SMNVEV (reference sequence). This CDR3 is CASSSGTIYEQYF. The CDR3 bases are TGTGCCAGCAGTTCCGGGACAATCTACGAGCAGTACTTC.

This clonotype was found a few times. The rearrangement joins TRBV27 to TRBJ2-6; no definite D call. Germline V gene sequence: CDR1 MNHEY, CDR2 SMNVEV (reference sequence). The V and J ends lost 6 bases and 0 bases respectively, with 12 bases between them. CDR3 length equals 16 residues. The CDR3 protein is CASRQILTSGANVLTF. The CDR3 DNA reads TGTGCCAGCAGGCAAATTCTAACCTCTGGGGCCAACGTCCTGACTTTC.

In nucleotides, the CDR3 is TGTGCCAGCAGCTGGGGACAGGGAGGAGGTTCACCCCTCCACTTT. This codes for CASSWGQGGGSPLHF. The genes are TRBV5-6 and TRBJ1-6; 9 nucleotides match TRBD1. This CDR3 has 15 residues. Germline V gene sequence: CDR1 SGHDT, CDR2 YYEEEE. The junction had 7 bases not matched to a gene; V was cut back by 3 bases and J by 9 bases.

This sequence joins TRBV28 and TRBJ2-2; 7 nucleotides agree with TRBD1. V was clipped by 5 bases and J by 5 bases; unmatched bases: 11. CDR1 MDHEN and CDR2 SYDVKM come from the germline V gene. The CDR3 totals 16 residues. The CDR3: CASSNPRQGRTGELFF. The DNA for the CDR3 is TGTGCCAGCAGTAACCCGAGACAGGGTAGGACCGGGGAGCTGTTTTTT.